Detailed here is one T cell receptor beta chain. This CDR3 is 18 amino acids long. Losses at the gene ends were 2 bases for V and 1 base for J; bases not matched to a gene: 7. The V gene's germline CDR1 is MDHEN and CDR2 SYDVKM. This sample was taken from a study of blood T cell repertoires in COVID-19. Repertoires were generated with immunoSEQ multiplex PCR, while TCRdb's copy carries only in-frame clones and drops some. The sample includes about 190,000 clones, approximately 86% of them seen just once. The TCR originated in a man between 35 and 55 years old with active or convalescent COVID-19. The sample comprised peripheral blood. The chain carries TRBV28 and TRBJ2-1; 11 positions match TRBD2. In nucleotides, the CDR3 is TGTGCCAGCAGTTTACCCACTAGCGGGGGATCTTCCTACAATGAGCAGTTCTTC. Protein: CASSLPTSGGSSYNEQFF.